A selection of T cell receptor beta chains follows, all from one sample in a study of cytomegalovirus exposure and HLA in healthy donors. Sequenced by immunoSEQ multiplex PCR; TCRdb stores in-frame clones only, minus some. This table has about 190,000 clones, approximately 70% appearing once. Sequencing was performed on PBMCs. These receptors all stem from a woman aged 25 to 45 in good health and CMV-seropositive. The CDR3 runs from the conserved cysteine through the conserved F or W. D genes are given only for firm matches. Only some rows state a clone size, as once, few, many or a class for expanded clones.

>.|TRBJ2-7|TRBD1|TRBV15
CATSRDKTGETYEQYF
TGTGCCACCAGCAGAGATAAGACAGGGGAGACTTACGAGCAGTACTTC
>few|TRBJ1-4|.|TRBV7-2
CASSLRAGPGDATNEKLFF
TGTGCCAGCAGCTTACGGGCAGGGCCAGGGGATGCAACTAATGAAAAACTGTTTTTT
>.|TRBJ2-3|TRBD1|TRBV5-1
CASSPGLQGALTDTQYF
TGCGCCAGCAGCCCCGGACTACAGGGGGCGCTGACCGATACGCAGTATTTT
>.|TRBJ2-5|TRBD2|TRBV5-1
CASSLGGTREETQYF
TGCGCCAGCAGCTTGGGGGGGACTAGGGAAGAGACCCAGTACTTC
>few|TRBJ1-1|TRBD1|TRBV6-6
CASRNPGQGVTEAFF
TGTGCCAGCAGGAATCCGGGACAGGGTGTCACTGAAGCTTTCTTT
>.|TRBJ1-5|.|TRBV19
CASSMGQGSQPQHF
TGTGCCAGTAGTATGGGGCAGGGCAGTCAGCCCCAGCATTTT
>.|TRBJ2-4|TRBD2|TRBV7-2
CASSETWTSGRLGKNIQYF
TGTGCCAGCAGCGAGACCTGGACTAGCGGGAGATTGGGCAAAAACATTCAGTACTTC
>.|TRBJ2-1|TRBD2|TRBV18
CASSPLGSGSSNEQFF
TGTGCCAGCTCCCCTTTGGGTAGCGGGAGTTCCAATGAGCAGTTCTTC
>few|TRBJ1-5|TRBD1|TRBV14
CASTRKGTVSNQPQHF
TGTGCCAGCACGCGAAAGGGGACAGTTAGCAATCAGCCCCAGCATTTT
>once|TRBJ2-5|TRBD2|TRBV7-9
CASSPPGLAGETQYF
TGTGCCAGCAGCCCCCCGGGGCTAGCGGGGGAGACCCAGTACTTC
>.|TRBJ2-7|TRBD1|TRBV4-1
CASSQGQGTGEQYF
TGCGCCAGCAGCCAAGGACAGGGCACCGGCGAGCAGTACTTC
>.|TRBJ1-4|.|TRBV6-1
CASSFRGEKLFF
TGTGCCAGCAGTTTCAGGGGTGAAAAACTGTTTTTT
>.|TRBJ1-2|.|TRBV28
CASSLRLAGSENYGYTF
TGTGCCAGCAGTCTACGACTCGCCGGGAGTGAAAACTATGGCTACACCTTC
>once|TRBJ2-2|.|TRBV11-2
CASSLVGPTGELFF
TGTGCCAGCAGCTTAGTGGGCCCCACCGGGGAGCTGTTTTTT
>.|TRBJ1-4|.|TRBV5-1
CASSGGSATNEKLFF
TGCGCCAGCAGCGGAGGAAGTGCAACTAATGAAAAACTGTTTTTT
>.|TRBJ2-7|TRBD2|TRBV25-1
CASRGTSGSYEQYF
TGTGCCAGCAGAGGGACTAGCGGTTCCTACGAGCAGTACTTC
>.|TRBJ1-6|.|TRBV27
CASSFSGGGLNSPLHF
TGTGCCAGCAGTTTCTCTGGCGGGGGGCTAAATTCACCCCTCCACTTT
>.|TRBJ2-1|TRBD2|TRBV19
CASSTQRELPYNEQFF
TGTGCCAGTAGTACCCAGCGGGAGCTCCCCTACAATGAGCAGTTCTTC
>.|TRBJ1-1|TRBD1|TRBV5-1
CASSHTGGVAEAFF
TGCGCCAGCAGCCACACAGGGGGAGTCGCTGAAGCTTTCTTT
>.|TRBJ1-5|.|TRBV5-4
CASSYLGGRGYSNQPQHF
TGTGCCAGCAGCTATTTAGGAGGACGGGGGTACAGCAATCAGCCCCAGCATTTT
>.|TRBJ2-1|.|TRBV5-1
CASSFSGSLRNEQFF
TGCGCCAGCAGCTTTAGCGGTTCCCTGAGAAATGAGCAGTTCTTC
>.|TRBJ1-5|.|TRBV2
CASSDSQYSNQPQHF
TGTGCCAGCAGTGATAGCCAGTATAGCAATCAGCCCCAGCATTTT
>.|TRBJ2-6|TRBD1|TRBV28
CASSPLGQINSHATGANVLTF
TGTGCCAGCAGTCCCCTGGGACAGATAAACTCTCATGCTACTGGGGCCAACGTCCTGACTTTC
>few|TRBJ2-1|.|TRBV7-9
CASSLVVGGEQFF
TGTGCCAGCAGCTTAGTCGTGGGGGGTGAGCAGTTCTTC
>few|TRBJ1-1|TRBD1|TRBV5-1
CASSSGQENTEAFF
TGCGCCAGCAGCAGCGGACAGGAGAACACTGAAGCTTTCTTT
>.|TRBJ2-7|.|TRBV7-7
CASSSYPPSSGRSYEQYF
TGTGCCAGCAGCTCATACCCCCCGTCGAGCGGTCGGTCCTACGAGCAGTACTTC
>.|TRBJ2-7|.|TRBV28
CASSFQGLREQYF
TGTGCCAGCAGTTTTCAGGGTTTGCGCGAGCAGTACTTC
>once|TRBJ2-5|.|TRBV7-8
CASSLITGGETQYF
TGTGCCAGCAGCTTAATCACAGGTGGGGAGACCCAGTACTTC
>.|TRBJ2-7|.|TRBV9
CASSVGLNEQYF
TGTGCCAGCAGCGTCGGACTAAACGAGCAGTACTTC
>.|TRBJ2-3|TRBD2|TRBV7-2
CASSLGTRGRRGDTQYF
TGTGCCAGCAGCTTAGGAACACGCGGGAGAAGGGGAGATACGCAGTATTTT